The T cell receptor beta chain described here comes from a study of tumor-infiltrating lymphocytes in localized non-small cell lung cancer. In the study overall: Several tumor histologies, both smoking statuses, and some post-neoadjuvant chemotherapy samples were included. Each patient gave resected tumor and non-adjacent uninvolved lung tissue. Study-wide results and limits: Tumors had more T cell infiltration than uninvolved lung, per TCRbeta sequencing and CD3 counts. T-cell fraction did not differ between immunotypes IM1 and IM2.

Method: immunoSEQ multiplex PCR; TCRdb's copy keeps in-frame clones and lacks some. The table lists over 10,000 clones, around 76% of them singletons. As regards this clone: Its antigen is as yet unknown.

The CDR3 is 13 residues long. Trimming stripped 6 bases from V and 3 bases from J, with 11 bases between. Germline values: CDR1 SGHTA, CDR2 FQGNSA. This TCR was recovered from a human donor with non-small cell lung cancer. The rearrangement joins TRBV7-2 to TRBJ1-1; D is unresolved. Sequencing was done on a sample of uninvolved lung tissue not adjacent to the tumor. The CDR3 DNA is TGTGCCAGCAGTTTCCATTTGGACACTGAAGCTTTCTTT. Translated: CASSFHLDTEAFF.